This TCR beta chain was captured in a study of T cell changes during pregnancy in multiple sclerosis. Libraries were prepared by immunoSEQ multiplex PCR; TCRdb keeps only in-frame clonotypes and omits some of them. Seen here are 65,000 to 90,000 clones, around 93% observed once, and the top ten hold roughly 4%. In germline, CDR1 is MDHEN, CDR2 SYDVKM. Trimming removed 3 bases at V and 4 bases at J, with 12 bases between. This CDR3 spans 14 amino acids. The V gene is TRBV28, the J gene TRBJ2-5, with no clear D. The clonotype originates from a female donor in good health, serving as a control in a pregnancy study. Some clones in this sample may be carry-over from other donors' samples. The source was PBMCs, collected in the first trimester of pregnancy. CDR3 loop: CASSFEDPPETQYF. The CDR3 bases are TGTGCCAGCAGTTTTGAGGATCCTCCAGAGACCCAGTACTTC.